These 8 T cell receptor beta chains were sequenced from one sample in a study of blood T cell repertoires in COVID-19. The table came from immunoSEQ multiplex PCR; TCRdb's copy has only in-frame clones and leaves some out. Found here are approximately 70,000 clones, just over 85% of them singletons; the top ten hold roughly a tenth. Source material: peripheral blood. These receptors all stem from a man between 70 and 80 years old with active or convalescent COVID-19.

The rearrangement links TRBV5-1 to TRBJ2-7; D is undetermined. This CDR3 region has 14 residues. The V gene's germline CDR1 is SGHRS and CDR2 YFSETQ. Trimming took 7 bases from V and 0 from J, leaving 14 bases between them. CDR3 region: CASCLDPLSYEQYF. CDR3 sequence (DNA): TGCGCCAGCTGCCTAGACCCGCTCTCCTACGAGCAGTACTTC.

The chain has TRBV2 and TRBJ2-3; D is uncertain. CDR1 is SNHLY, CDR2 FYNNEI, per germline. This CDR3 comprises 16 residues. The V and J ends lost 4 bases and 4 bases respectively, with 18 bases between them. Here the CDR3 DNA reads TGTGCCAGCAGTGCCGGTTATAGTAATCTCGCAGATACGCAGTATTTT. This sequence encodes CASSAGYSNLADTQYF.

V gene TRBV14 combines with J gene TRBJ2-5, with D possibly being TRBD1 (5 bases). The CDR3 has 15 residues. V was shortened by 2 bases and J by 5 bases, with 15 bases between the two germline ends. From germline, CDR1 is SGHDN and CDR2 FVKESK. The CDR3 DNA follows: TGTGCCAGCAGCCAATTAGGTACAGGAGTGGAGACCCAGTACTTC. This encodes CASSQLGTGVETQYF.

In DNA, the CDR3 is TGTGCCACCGAACGGGACAGGGCTGGAAACACCATATATTTT. Amino acids: CATERDRAGNTIYF. This sequence joins TRBV6-5 and TRBJ1-3, with 9 bases that match TRBD1. V lost 10 bases and J lost 2; bases outside the gene matches: 6. This CDR3 comprises 14 residues. Looked up from germline, CDR1 is MNHEY and CDR2 is SVGAGI.

This chain connects TRBV28 to TRBJ2-3; the match to TRBD2 covers 7 bases. The length of the CDR3 is 13 residues. Germline CDR1 reads MDHEN; CDR2 reads SYDVKM. Trimming cost V 8 bases and J 0 bases; bases outside gene matches: 2. Here the CDR3 reads CASGRASTDTQYF. The CDR3 bases are TGTGCCAGCGGGAGGGCAAGCACAGATACGCAGTATTTT.

This clone was picked up a small number of times. V is TRBV6-5 and J is TRBJ1-1; D is unresolved. Trimming left V 4 bases short and J 7 bases short, with 13 bases between. CDR1 is MNHEY and CDR2 is SVGAGI in the germline V gene. CDR3 length equals 13 residues. CDR3 loop: CASSFSTTDEAFF. The CDR3 nucleotides are TGTGCCAGCAGTTTTTCGACAACGGATGAAGCTTTCTTT.

The chain couples TRBV6-2 or TRBV6-3 to TRBJ1-5; 7 positions match TRBD1. This CDR3 spans 15 amino acids. Germline CDR1 reads MNHEY; CDR2 reads SVGEGT. With V trimmed by 5 bases and J by 4 bases, 8 bases remained unmatched. The CDR3, as DNA: TGTGCCAGCAGTAGACTGACAGGGCGAAATCAGCCCCAGCATTTT. Amino acid sequence: CASSRLTGRNQPQHF.

This clone has more than one count but fewer than ten. The J gene is TRBJ1-4, the V gene TRBV4-3; 7 bases align to TRBD1. This CDR3 comprises 14 residues. Looked up from germline, CDR1 is LGHNA and CDR2 is YSLEER. The V and J ends lost 3 bases and 5 bases, in that order; junction bases with no gene match: 3. The CDR3 loop is CASSHQGGNEKLFF. In DNA form, the CDR3 reads TGCGCCAGCAGCCACCAGGGGGGAAATGAAAAACTGTTTTTT.